The 5 T cell receptor beta chains reported below all come from one sample, sequenced in a study of early T cells in non-severe SARS-CoV-2 infection. TCRdb passed the 5' RACE reads through MiXCR, listing each CDR3 protein once. The table has approximately 42,000 distinct CDR3 sequences, 6.1% seen once. Material: whole blood. Source of these receptors: an adult who was a healthcare worker with PCR-confirmed SARS-CoV-2 infection or an uninfected control (not recorded which).

This rearrangement joins TRBV4-1 to TRBJ2-2; 9 bases are a match to TRBD1. CDR1 is MGHRA, CDR2 YSYEKL, per germline. Unmatched junction bases numbered 7, after V lost 6 bases and J lost 2 bases. The CDR3 contains 16 residues. The CDR3 DNA is TGCGCCAGCAGAAGGACAGGGGCCCTAAACACCGGGGAGCTGTTTTTT. This translates into CASRRTGALNTGELFF.

This clonotype was picked up many times. The chain uses TRBV18 and TRBJ1-1; no clear D gene. Germline-derived CDR1 and CDR2 are KGHSH and LQKENI. Trimming took off 3 bases at V and 2 bases at J, with 7 bases between the two ends. This CDR3 contains 13 residues. The CDR3 bases are TGTGCCAGCTCACCCGCAGAAAACACTGAAGCTTTCTTT. As protein: CASSPAENTEAFF.

This clonotype was picked up many times. The rearrangement joins TRBV28 to TRBJ2-4; D possibly matches TRBD1 or TRBD2 (6 bases each). Germline CDR1 reads MDHEN; CDR2 reads SYDVKM. The V and J ends lost 6 bases and 4 bases respectively, with 19 bases between them. The CDR3 sequence is 16 residues long. The CDR3 bases are TGTGCCAGCAGACAATCGGGGGCAAAGTCAAAAAACATTCAGTACTTC. Amino acids: CASRQSGAKSKNIQYF.

This clonotype was counted at least ten times. The CDR3 loop is CASREGQGMTEAFF. CDR3 bases: TGTGCCAGCAGAGAGGGACAGGGCATGACTGAAGCTTTCTTT. The V and J genes are TRBV2 and TRBJ1-1, with 9 bases matching TRBD1. The CDR3 is made up of 14 amino acids. V was clipped by 6 bases and J by 5 bases; unmatched bases: 7. Per the germline V gene, CDR1 is SNHLY and CDR2 is FYNNEI. Full variable domain (outside the CDR3, taken from reference TRBV2 and TRBJ1-1): EPEVTQTPSHQVTQMGQEVILRCVPISNHLYFYWYRQILGQKVEFLVSFYNNEISEKSEIFDDQFSVERPDGSNFTLKIRSTKLEDSAMYFCASREGQGMTEAFFGQGTRLTVV.

This clonotype was seen many times. The V call is TRBV7-3, the J call TRBJ1-1, with D uncertain. The CDR3 spans 16 residues. The V end was cut by 4 bases, the J end by 0 bases, with 15 bases between. The V gene's germline CDR1 is SGHTA and CDR2 FQGTGA. CDR3 protein: CASSSSRSTLNTEAFF. The CDR3 DNA reads TGTGCCAGCAGCTCCTCTCGATCGACTTTGAACACTGAAGCTTTCTTT.